The clone carrying this TCR beta chain was detected many times. The data belong to a study of early T cells in non-severe SARS-CoV-2 infection. Each CDR3 protein gets one entry after TCRdb re-called the 5' RACE reads with MiXCR. The sample holds about 30,000 distinct CDR3 sequences, about 5.3% seen once. The receptor was derived from an adult who was a healthcare worker with PCR-confirmed SARS-CoV-2 infection or an uninfected control (not recorded which). The source material was whole blood.

CDR3 bases: TGTGCCTGGGGTGACAAGGGAATTCAGGGCTACACCTTC. It is translated as CAWGDKGIQGYTF. The rearrangement links TRBV30 to TRBJ1-2; D gene ambiguous. The CDR3 covers 13 residues. CDR1 and CDR2 from the germline V gene are GTSNPN and SVGIG (reference sequence). V was clipped by 5 bases and J by 8 bases, with 18 bases between them.